There are a few counts of the clone carrying this T cell receptor (beta chain). Reverse transcription of all isolated RNA meant that expressed TCRB transcripts were sequenced. Data came from immunoSEQ multiplex PCR; TCRdb stores just in-frame clones and leaves some out. This sample carries hundreds of thousands of clones, 30% of them seen once, and the ten largest clones take roughly 0.066%. Trimming pared 3 bases from V and 4 bases from J, leaving 15 bases between. Looked up from germline, CDR1 is GTSNPN and CDR2 is SVGIG (reference sequence). This CDR3 is built from 14 residues. This entry belongs to a study of beta chain features in type 1 diabetes.

The receptor comes from a man between 18 and 29 years old in good health. The chain uses TRBV30 and TRBJ1-2, with D maybe TRBD1 (6 bases). Sequencing used naive CD4+ T cells from blood. The CDR3 reads CAWSVRQGSYGYTF. CDR3 DNA: TGTGCCTGGAGCGTCAGGCAGGGGAGCTATGGCTACACCTTC. The full variable domain, its missing parts supplied by reference TRBV30 and TRBJ1-2, is SQTIHQWPATLVQPVGSPLSLECTVEGTSNPNLYWYRQAAGRGLQLLFYSVGIGQISSEVPQNLSASRPQDRQFILSSKKLLLSDSGFYLCAWSVRQGSYGYTFGSGTRLTVV.